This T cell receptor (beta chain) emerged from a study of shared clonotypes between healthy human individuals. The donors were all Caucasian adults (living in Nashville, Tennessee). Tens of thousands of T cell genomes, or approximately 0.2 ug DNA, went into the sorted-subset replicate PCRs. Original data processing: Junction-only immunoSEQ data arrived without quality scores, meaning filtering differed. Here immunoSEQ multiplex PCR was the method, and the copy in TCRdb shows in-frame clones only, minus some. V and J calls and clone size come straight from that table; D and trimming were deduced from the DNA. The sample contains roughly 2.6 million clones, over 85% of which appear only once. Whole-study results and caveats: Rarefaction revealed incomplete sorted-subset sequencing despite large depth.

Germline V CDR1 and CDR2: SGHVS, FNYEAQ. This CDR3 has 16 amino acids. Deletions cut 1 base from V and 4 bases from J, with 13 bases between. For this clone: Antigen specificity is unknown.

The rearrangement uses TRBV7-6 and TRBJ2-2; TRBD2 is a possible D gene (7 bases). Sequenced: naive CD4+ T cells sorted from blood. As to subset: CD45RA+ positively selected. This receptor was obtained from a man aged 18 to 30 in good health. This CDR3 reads CASSLGGGGPTGELFF. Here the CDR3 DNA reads TGTGCCAGCAGCTTAGGAGGGGGGGGACCCACCGGGGAGCTGTTTTTT.